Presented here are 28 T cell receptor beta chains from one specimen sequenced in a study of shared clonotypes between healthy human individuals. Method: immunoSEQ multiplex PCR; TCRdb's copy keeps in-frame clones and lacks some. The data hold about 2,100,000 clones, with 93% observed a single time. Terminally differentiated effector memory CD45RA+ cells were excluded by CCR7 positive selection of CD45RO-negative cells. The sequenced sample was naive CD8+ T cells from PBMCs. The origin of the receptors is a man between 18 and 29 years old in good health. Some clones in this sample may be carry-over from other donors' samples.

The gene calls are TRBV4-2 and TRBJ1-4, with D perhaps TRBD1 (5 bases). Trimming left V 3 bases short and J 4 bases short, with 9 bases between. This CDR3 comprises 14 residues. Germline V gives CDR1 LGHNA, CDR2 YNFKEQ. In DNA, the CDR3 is TGTGCCAGCAGCCAGCGACAGCATAATGAAAAACTGTTTTTT. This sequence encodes CASSQRQHNEKLFF.

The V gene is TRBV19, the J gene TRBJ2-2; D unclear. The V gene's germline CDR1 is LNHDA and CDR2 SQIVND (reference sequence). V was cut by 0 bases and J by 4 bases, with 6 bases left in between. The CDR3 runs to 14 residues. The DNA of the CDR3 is TGTGCCAGTAGTATAGACCTTATCACCGGGGAGCTGTTTTTT. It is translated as CASSIDLITGELFF.

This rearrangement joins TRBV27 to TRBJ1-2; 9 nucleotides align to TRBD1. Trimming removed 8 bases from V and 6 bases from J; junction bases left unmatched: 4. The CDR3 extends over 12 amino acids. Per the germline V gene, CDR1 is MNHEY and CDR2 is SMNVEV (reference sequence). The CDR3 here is CASWTGDHGYTF. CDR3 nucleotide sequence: TGTGCCAGCTGGACAGGGGATCATGGCTACACCTTC.

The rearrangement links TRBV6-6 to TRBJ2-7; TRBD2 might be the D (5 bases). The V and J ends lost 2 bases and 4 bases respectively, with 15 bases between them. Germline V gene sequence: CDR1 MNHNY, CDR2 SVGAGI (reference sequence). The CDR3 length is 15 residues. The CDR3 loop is CASSYRDLLSYEQYF. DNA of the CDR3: TGTGCCAGCAGTTACCGGGATCTCCTTTCGTACGAGCAGTACTTC.

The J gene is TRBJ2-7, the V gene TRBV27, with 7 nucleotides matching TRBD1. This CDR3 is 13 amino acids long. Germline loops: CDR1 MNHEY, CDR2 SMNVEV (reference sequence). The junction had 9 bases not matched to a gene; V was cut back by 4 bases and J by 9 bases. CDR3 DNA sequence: TGTGCCAGCAGTTACGCGACAGGGTCTGGGCAGTACTTC. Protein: CASSYATGSGQYF.

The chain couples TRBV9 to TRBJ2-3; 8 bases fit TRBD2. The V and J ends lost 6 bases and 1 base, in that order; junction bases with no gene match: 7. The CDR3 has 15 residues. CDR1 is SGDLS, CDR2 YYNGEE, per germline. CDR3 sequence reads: CASTSGGKRTDTQYF. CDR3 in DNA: TGTGCCAGCACCTCGGGAGGGAAGCGCACAGATACGCAGTATTTT.

Written as DNA, the CDR3 is TGTGCCTGGAGTGGAGGGGACAGAATAAGCTCCTACGAGCAGTACTTC. Amino acids: CAWSGGDRISSYEQYF. V and J are TRBV30 and TRBJ2-7, with 7 bases identical to TRBD1. The CDR3 extends over 16 amino acids. The germline gives CDR1 GTSNPN, CDR2 SVGIG (reference sequence). V shed 1 base, J shed 0 bases, and the junction held 9 bases outside the gene matches.

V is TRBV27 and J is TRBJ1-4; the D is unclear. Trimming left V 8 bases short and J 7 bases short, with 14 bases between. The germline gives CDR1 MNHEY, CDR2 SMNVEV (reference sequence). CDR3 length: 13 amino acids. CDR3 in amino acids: CASGWPVGEKLFF. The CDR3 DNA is TGTGCCAGCGGTTGGCCAGTAGGTGAAAAACTGTTTTTT.

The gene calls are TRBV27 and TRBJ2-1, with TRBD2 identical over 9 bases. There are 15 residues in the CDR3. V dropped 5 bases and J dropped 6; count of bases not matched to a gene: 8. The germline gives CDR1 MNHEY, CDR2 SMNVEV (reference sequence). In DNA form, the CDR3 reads TGTGCCAGCAGTCCCATAGCGGGAGTTCTCAATGAGCAGTTCTTC. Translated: CASSPIAGVLNEQFF.

CDR3 sequence reads: CASGQGRNQPQHF. CDR3 in DNA: TGTGCCAGCGGACAGGGGCGGAATCAGCCCCAGCATTTT. The rearrangement joins TRBV28 to TRBJ1-5; 9 bases are shared with TRBD1. Germline values: CDR1 MDHEN, CDR2 SYDVKM. The trim removed 8 bases at V and 4 bases at J, leaving 3 bases unmatched. The CDR3 loop spans 13 amino acids.

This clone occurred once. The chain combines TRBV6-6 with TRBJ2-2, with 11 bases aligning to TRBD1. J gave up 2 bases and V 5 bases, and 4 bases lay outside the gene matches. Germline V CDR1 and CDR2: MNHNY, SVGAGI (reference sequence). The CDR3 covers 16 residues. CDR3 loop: CASSTWTGGNTGELFF. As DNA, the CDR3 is TGTGCCAGCAGTACCTGGACAGGGGGCAACACCGGGGAGCTGTTTTTT.

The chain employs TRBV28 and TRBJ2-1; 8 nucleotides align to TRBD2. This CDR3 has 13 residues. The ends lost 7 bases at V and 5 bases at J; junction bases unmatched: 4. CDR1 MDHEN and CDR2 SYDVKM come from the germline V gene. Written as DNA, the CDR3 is TGTGCCAGCACCCGGGGGGGGGACAATGAGCAGTTCTTC. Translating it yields CASTRGGDNEQFF. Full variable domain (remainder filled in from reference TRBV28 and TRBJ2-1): DVKVTQSSRYLVKRTGEKVFLECVQDMDHENMFWYRQDPGLGLRLIYFSYDVKMKEKGDIPEGYSVSREKKERFSLILESASTNQTSMYLCASTRGGDNEQFFGPGTRLTVL.

The CDR3 protein is CASSELSRDRGWLGKAVYTEAFF. In nucleotides, the CDR3 is TGTGCCAGCAGTGAACTCTCCCGGGACAGGGGGTGGTTGGGGAAGGCTGTGTACACTGAAGCTTTCTTT. J is TRBJ1-1 and V is TRBV6-1; 11 nucleotides agree with TRBD1. J was trimmed by 3 bases and V by 2 bases; bases with no gene match: 26. Germline loops: CDR1 MNHNS, CDR2 SASEGT. The CDR3 consists of 23 residues.

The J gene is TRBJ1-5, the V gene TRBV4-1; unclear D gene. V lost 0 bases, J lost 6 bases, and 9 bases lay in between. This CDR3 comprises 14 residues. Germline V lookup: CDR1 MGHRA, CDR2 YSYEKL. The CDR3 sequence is CASSQEVDGQPQHF. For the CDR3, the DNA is TGCGCCAGCAGCCAAGAAGTGGATGGTCAGCCCCAGCATTTT.

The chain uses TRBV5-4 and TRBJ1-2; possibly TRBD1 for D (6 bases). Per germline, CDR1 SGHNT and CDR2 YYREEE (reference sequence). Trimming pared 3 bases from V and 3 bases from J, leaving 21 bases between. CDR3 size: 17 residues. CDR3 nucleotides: TGTGCCAGCAGCTCTCTTACCACCAGACAGGACGACTATGGCTACACCTTC. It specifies CASSSLTTRQDDYGYTF.

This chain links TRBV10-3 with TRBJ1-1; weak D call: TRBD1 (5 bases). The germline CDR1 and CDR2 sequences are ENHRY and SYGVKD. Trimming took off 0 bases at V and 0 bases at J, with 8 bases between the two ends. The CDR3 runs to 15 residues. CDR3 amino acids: CAISESDSMNTEAFF. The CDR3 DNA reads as TGTGCCATCAGTGAGTCCGACAGCATGAACACTGAAGCTTTCTTT.

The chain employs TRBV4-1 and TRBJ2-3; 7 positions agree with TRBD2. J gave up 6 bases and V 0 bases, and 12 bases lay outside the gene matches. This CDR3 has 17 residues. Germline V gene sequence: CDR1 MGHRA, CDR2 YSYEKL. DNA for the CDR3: TGCGCCAGCAGCCAAGAGGGTAGCGGGCCGTCCTGGGATACGCAGTATTTT. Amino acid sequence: CASSQEGSGPSWDTQYF.

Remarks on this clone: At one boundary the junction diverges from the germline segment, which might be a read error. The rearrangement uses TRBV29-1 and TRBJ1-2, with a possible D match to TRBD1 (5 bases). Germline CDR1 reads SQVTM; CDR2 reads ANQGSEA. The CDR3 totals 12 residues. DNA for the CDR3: TGCAGCGTTGATTGGGGCAACTATGGCAACACCTTC. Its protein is CSVDWGNYGNTF.

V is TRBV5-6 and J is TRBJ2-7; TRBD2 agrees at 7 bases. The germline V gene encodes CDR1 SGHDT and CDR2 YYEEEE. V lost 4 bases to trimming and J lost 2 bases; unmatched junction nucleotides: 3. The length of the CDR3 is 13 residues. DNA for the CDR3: TGTGCCAGCAGCCAAGGACTAGCCTACGAGCAGTACTTC. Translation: CASSQGLAYEQYF. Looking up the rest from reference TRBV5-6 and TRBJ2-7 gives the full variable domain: DAGVTQSPTHLIKTRGQQVTLRCSPKSGHDTVSWYQQALGQGPQFIFQYYEEEERQRGNFPDRFSGHQFPNYSSELNVNALLLGDSALYLCASSQGLAYEQYFGPGTRLTVT.

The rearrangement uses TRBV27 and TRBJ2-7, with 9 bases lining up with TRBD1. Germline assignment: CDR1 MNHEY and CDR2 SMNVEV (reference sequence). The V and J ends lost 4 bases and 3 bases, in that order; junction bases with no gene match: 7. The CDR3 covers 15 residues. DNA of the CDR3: TGTGCCAGCAGTTGGACTGGGGACAGGGTCTACGAGCAGTACTTC. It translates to CASSWTGDRVYEQYF.

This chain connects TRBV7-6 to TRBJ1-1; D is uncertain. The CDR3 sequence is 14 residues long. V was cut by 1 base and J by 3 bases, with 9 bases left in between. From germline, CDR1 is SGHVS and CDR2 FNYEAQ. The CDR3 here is CASSLEVRDTEAFF. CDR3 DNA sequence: TGTGCCAGCAGCTTAGAGGTTAGGGACACTGAAGCTTTCTTT.

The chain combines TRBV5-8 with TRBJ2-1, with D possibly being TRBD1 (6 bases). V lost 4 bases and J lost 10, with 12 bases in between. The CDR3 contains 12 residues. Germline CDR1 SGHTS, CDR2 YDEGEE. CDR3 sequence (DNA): TGTGCCAGCAGCCCGTACAGGGAAGAGCAGTTCTTC. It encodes CASSPYREEQFF.

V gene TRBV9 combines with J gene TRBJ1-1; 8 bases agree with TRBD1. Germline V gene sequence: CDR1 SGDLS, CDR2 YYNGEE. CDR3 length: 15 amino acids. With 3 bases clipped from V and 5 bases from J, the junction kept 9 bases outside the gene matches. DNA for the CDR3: TGTGCCAGCAGCGGAACGGACAGGGATGGGACTGAAGCTTTCTTT. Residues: CASSGTDRDGTEAFF. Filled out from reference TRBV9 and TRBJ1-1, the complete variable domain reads DSGVTQTPKHLITATGQRVTLRCSPRSGDLSVYWYQQSLDQGLQFLIQYYNGEERAKGNILERFSAQQFPDLHSELNLSSLELGDSALYFCASSGTDRDGTEAFFGQGTRLTVV.

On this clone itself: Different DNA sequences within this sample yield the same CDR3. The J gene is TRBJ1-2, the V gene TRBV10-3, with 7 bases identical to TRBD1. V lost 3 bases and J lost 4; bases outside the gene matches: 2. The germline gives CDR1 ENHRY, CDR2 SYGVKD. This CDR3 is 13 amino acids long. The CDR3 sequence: CAISEGTAYGYTF. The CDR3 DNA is TGTGCCATCAGTGAAGGGACAGCCTATGGCTACACCTTC.

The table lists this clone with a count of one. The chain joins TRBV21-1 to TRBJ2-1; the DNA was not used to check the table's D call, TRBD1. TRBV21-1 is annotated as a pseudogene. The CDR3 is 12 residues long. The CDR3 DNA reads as TGTGCCAGGAGGACAGGGGTGGAAGAGCAGTTCTTC. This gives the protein CARRTGVEEQFF.

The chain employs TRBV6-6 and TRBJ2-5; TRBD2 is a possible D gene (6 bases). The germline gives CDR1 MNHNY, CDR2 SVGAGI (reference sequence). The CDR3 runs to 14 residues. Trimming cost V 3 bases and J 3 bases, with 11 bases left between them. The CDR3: CASSYSGGKETQYF. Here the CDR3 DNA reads TGTGCCAGCAGTTATTCGGGCGGGAAAGAGACCCAGTACTTC.

DNA of the CDR3: TGTGCCAGTAGGGCACAGGGTCGCCACGAGCAGTACTTC. This translates into CASRAQGRHEQYF. This chain joins TRBV19 and TRBJ2-7; D might be TRBD1 (6 bases). Trimming removed 6 bases from V and 5 bases from J, with 14 bases in between. From germline, CDR1 is LNHDA and CDR2 SQIVND (reference sequence). The CDR3 consists of 13 residues.

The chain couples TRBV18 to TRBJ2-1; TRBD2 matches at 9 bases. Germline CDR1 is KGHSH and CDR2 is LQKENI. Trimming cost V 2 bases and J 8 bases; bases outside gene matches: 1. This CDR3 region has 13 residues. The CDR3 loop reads CASSPRTSDEQFF. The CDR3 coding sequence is TGTGCCAGCTCACCAAGGACTAGCGATGAGCAGTTCTTC.